One T cell receptor beta chain is described in this entry. The antigen is not known. Sequenced by immunoSEQ multiplex PCR; TCRdb stores in-frame clones only, minus some. This table has about 2.3 million clones, about 90% appearing once. The record originates from a study of shared clonotypes between healthy human individuals. Study findings and constraints: Shared clonotypes across all four donors exceeded non-shared ones in generation probability.

There are 11 residues in the CDR3. Trimming took 4 bases from V and 7 from J, leaving 5 bases between them. Germline V gene lookup returns CDR1 MNHEY and CDR2 SVGAGI. Sequencing used naive CD4+ T cells from PBMCs. The subset was: CD45RA+ positively selected. The chain joins TRBV6-5 to TRBJ2-1; D not resolved. The sequence was collected from a man between 18 and 29 years old in good health. Some clones in this sample may be carry-over from other donors' samples. The CDR3 spells CASSFKNEQFF. The CDR3 nucleotides are TGTGCCAGCAGTTTCAAAAATGAGCAGTTCTTC.